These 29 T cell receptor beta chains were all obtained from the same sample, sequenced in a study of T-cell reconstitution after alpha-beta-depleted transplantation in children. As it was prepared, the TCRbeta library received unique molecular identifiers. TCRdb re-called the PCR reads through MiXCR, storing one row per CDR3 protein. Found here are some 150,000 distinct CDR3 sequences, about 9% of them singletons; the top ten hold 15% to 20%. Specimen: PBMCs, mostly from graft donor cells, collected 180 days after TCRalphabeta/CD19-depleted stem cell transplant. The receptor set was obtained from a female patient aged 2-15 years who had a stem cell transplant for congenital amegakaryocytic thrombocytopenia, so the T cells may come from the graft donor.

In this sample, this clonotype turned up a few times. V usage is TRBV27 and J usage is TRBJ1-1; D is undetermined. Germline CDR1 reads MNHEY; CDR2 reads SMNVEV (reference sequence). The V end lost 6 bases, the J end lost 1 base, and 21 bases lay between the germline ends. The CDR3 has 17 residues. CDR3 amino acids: CASSLTSPGLSNTEAFF. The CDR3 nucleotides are TGTGCCAGCAGCCTAACCTCCCCGGGTTTGTCGAACACTGAAGCTTTCTTT.

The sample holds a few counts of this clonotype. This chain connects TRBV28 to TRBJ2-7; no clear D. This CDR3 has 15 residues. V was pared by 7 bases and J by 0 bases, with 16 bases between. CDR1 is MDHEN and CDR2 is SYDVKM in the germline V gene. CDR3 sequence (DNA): TGTGCCAGCATGGGCCGGGCCCCGAGCTCCTACGAGCAGTACTTC. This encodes CASMGRAPSSYEQYF. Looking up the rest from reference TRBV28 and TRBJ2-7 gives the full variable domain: DVKVTQSSRYLVKRTGEKVFLECVQDMDHENMFWYRQDPGLGLRLIYFSYDVKMKEKGDIPEGYSVSREKKERFSLILESASTNQTSMYLCASMGRAPSSYEQYFGPGTRLTVT.

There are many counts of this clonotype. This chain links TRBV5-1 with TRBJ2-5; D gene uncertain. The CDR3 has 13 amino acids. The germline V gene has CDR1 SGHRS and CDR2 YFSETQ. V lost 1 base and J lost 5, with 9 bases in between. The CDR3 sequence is CASSLRRLETQYF. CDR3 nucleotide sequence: TGCGCCAGCAGCTTGCGACGACTGGAGACCCAGTACTTC. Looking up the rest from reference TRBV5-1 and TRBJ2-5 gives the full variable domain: KAGVTQTPRYLIKTRGQQVTLSCSPISGHRSVSWYQQTPGQGLQFLFEYFSETQRNKGNFPGRFSGRQFSNSRSEMNVSTLELGDSALYLCASSLRRLETQYFGPGTRLLVL.

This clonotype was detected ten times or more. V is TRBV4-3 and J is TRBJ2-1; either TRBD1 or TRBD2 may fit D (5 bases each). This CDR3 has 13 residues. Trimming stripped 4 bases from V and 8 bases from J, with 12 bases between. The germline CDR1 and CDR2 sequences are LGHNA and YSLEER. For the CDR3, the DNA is TGCGCCAGCAGCCCCTGGGGGATAGATGAGCAGTTCTTC. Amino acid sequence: CASSPWGIDEQFF.

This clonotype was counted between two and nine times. CDR3 coding DNA: TGTGCCAGCAGTTATCGGACAGGGGGGAATTCACCCCTCCACTTT. It is translated as CASSYRTGGNSPLHF. The V and J genes are TRBV27 and TRBJ1-6, with 10 bases fitting TRBD1. Germline lookup yields CDR1 MNHEY and CDR2 SMNVEV (reference sequence). With V trimmed by 4 bases and J by 7 bases, 4 bases remained unmatched. The CDR3 totals 15 residues.

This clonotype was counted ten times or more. CDR3 region: CASSEVGTQYF. The DNA of the CDR3 is TGTGCCAGCAGTGAAGTTGGGACCCAGTACTTC. This chain links TRBV6-1 with TRBJ2-5; D is unresolved. The CDR3 is made up of 11 amino acids. With 1 base removed from V and 7 bases from J, the gap between germline ends came to 4 bases. In germline, CDR1 is MNHNS, CDR2 SASEGT.

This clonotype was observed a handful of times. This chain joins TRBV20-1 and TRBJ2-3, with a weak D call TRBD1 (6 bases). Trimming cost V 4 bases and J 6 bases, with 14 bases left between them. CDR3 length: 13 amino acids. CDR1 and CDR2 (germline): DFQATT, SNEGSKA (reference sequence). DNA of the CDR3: TGCAGTGCTAAGCCAGGGGCTCGGGATACGCAGTATTTT. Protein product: CSAKPGARDTQYF.

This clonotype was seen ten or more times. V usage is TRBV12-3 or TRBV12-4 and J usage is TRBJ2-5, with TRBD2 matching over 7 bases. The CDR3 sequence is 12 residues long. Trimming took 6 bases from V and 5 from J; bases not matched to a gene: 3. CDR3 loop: CASSAGRETQYF. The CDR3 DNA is TGTGCCAGCAGCGCCGGGAGGGAGACCCAGTACTTC.

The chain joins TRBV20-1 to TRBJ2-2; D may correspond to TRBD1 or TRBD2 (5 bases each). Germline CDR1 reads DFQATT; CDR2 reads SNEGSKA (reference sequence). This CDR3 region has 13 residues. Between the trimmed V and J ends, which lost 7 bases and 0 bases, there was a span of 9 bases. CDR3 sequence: CSVGTANTGELFF. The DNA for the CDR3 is TGCAGTGTCGGGACGGCGAACACCGGGGAGCTGTTTTTT.

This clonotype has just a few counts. CDR3 nucleotides: TGTGCCAGCAGTTACAGGGGTATAGCGGCAAACTACGAGCAGTACTTC. Its translation is CASSYRGIAANYEQYF. J is TRBJ2-7 and V is TRBV6-5, with D possibly matching TRBD2 (6 bases). This CDR3 has 16 amino acids. Germline-derived CDR1 and CDR2 are MNHEY and SVGAGI. Deletions cut 2 bases from V and 3 bases from J, with 17 bases between.

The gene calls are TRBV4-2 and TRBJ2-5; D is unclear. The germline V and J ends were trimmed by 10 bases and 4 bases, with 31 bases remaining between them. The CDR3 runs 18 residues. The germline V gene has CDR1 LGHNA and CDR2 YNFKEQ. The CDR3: CAIGSGLLDGLFGETQYF. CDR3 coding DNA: TGTGCCATCGGCTCCGGGTTGCTGGATGGGTTGTTTGGAGAGACCCAGTACTTC.

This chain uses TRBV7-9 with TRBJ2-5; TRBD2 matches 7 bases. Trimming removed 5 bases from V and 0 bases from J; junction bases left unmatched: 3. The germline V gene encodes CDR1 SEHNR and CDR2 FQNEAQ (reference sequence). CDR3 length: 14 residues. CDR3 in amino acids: CASSLGGYQETQYF. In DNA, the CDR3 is TGTGCCAGCAGCCTCGGGGGGTACCAAGAGACCCAGTACTTC. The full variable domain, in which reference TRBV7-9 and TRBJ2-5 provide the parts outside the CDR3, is DTGVSQNPRHKITKRGQNVTFRCDPISEHNRLYWYRQTLGQGPEFLTYFQNEAQLEKSRLLSDRFSAERPKGSFSTLEIQRTEQGDSAMYLCASSLGGYQETQYFGPGTRLLVL.

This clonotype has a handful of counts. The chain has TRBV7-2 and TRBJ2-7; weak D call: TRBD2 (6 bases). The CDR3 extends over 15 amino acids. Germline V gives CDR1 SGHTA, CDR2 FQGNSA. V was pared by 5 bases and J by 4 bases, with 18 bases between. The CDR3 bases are TGTGCCAGCAGCCCCGGGAGTACTAGCCGGTACGAGCAGTACTTC. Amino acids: CASSPGSTSRYEQYF.

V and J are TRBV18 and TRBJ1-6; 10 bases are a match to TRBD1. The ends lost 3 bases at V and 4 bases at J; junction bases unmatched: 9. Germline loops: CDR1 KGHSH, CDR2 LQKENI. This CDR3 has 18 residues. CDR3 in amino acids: CASSPTGTGAGYNSPLHF. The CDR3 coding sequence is TGTGCCAGCTCACCGACCGGGACAGGGGCCGGATATAATTCACCCCTCCACTTT. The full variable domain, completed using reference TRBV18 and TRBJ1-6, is NAGVMQNPRHLVRRRGQEARLRCSPMKGHSHVYWYRQLPEEGLKFMVYLQKENIIDESGMPKERFSAEFPKEGPSILRIQQVVRGDSAAYFCASSPTGTGAGYNSPLHFGNGTRLTVT.

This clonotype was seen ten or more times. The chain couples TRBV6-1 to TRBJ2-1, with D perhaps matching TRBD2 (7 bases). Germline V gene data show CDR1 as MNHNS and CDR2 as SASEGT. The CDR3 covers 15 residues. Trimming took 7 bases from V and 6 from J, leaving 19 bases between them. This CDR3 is CASNKMAGATNEQFF. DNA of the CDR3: TGTGCCAGCAATAAAATGGCGGGGGCCACCAATGAGCAGTTCTTC.

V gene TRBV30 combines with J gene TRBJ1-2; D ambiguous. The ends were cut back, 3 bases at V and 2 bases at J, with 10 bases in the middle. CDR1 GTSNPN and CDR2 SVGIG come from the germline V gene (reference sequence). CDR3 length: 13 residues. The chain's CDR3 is CAWSKGRNYGYTF. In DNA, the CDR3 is TGTGCCTGGAGCAAGGGAAGGAACTATGGCTACACCTTC.

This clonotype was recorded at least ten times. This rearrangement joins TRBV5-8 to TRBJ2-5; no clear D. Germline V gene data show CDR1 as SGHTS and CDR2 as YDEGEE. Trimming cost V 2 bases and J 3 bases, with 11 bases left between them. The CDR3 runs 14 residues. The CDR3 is CASSFLRWKETQYF. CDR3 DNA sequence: TGTGCCAGCAGCTTTCTTAGGTGGAAAGAGACCCAGTACTTC.

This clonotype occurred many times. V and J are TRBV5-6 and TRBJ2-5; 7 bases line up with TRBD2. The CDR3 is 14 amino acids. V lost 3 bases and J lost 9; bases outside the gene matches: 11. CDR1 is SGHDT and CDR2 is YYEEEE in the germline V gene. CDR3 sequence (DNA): TGTGCCAGCAGCTCCGGGACTATTGGTCGGCCCCAGTACTTC. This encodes CASSSGTIGRPQYF.

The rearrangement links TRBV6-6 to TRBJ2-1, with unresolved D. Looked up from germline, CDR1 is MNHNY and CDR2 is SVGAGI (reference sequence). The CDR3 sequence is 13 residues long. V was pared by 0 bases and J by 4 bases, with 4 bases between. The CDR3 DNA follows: TGTGCCAGCAGTTACTCGCTATACAATGAGCAGTTCTTC. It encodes CASSYSLYNEQFF.

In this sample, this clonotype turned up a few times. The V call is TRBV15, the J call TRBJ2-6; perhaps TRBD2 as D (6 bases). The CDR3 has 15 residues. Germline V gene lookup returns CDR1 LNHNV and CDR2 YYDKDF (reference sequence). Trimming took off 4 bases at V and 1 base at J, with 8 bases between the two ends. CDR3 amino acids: CATSTGGSGANVLTF. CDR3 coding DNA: TGTGCCACCAGCACCGGGGGTTCTGGGGCCAACGTCCTGACTTTC. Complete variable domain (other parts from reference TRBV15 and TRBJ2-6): DAMVIQNPRYQVTQFGKPVTLSCSQTLNHNVMYWYQQKSSQAPKLLFHYYDKDFNNEADTPDNFQSRRPNTSFCFLDIRSPGLGDTAMYLCATSTGGSGANVLTFGAGSRLTVL.

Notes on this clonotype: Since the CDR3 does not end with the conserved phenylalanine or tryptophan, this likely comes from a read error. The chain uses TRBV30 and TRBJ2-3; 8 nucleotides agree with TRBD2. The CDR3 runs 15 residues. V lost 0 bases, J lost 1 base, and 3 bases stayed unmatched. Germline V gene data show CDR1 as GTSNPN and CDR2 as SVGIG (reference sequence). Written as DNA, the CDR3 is TGTGCCTGGAGTGTTGGTAGCGGGGGCACAGATACGCAGTATTTG. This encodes CAWSVGSGGTDTQYL.

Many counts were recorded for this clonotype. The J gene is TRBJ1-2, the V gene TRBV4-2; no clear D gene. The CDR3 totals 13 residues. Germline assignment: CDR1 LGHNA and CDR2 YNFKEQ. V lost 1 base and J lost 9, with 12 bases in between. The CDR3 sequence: CASSQVGRESYTF. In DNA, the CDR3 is TGTGCCAGCAGCCAAGTCGGAAGGGAAAGCTACACCTTC.

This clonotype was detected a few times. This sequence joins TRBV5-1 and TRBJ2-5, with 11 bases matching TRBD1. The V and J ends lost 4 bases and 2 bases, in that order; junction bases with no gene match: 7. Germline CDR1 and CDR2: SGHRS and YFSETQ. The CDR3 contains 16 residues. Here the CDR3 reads CASSKGQGGWQETQYF. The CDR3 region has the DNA TGCGCCAGCAGCAAGGGACAGGGGGGGTGGCAAGAGACCCAGTACTTC.

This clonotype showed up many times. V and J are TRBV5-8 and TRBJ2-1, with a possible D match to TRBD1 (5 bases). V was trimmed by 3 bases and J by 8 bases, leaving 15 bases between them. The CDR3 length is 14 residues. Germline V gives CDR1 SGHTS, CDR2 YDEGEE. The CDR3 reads CASSSEDSFYEQFF. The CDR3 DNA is TGTGCCAGCAGCTCGGAAGACAGTTTTTATGAGCAGTTCTTC.

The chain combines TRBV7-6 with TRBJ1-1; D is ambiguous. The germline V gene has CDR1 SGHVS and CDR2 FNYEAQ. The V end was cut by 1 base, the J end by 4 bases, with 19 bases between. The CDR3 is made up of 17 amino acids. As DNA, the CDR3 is TGTGCCAGCAGCTTAGGCGCGGGGAGTTTCGGAGTCACTGAAGCTTTCTTT. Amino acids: CASSLGAGSFGVTEAFF.

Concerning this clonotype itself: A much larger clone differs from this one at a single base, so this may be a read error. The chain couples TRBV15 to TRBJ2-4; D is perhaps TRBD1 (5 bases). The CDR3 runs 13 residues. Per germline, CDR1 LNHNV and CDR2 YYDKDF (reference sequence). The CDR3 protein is CATSRDRGNIEYF. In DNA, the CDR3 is TGTGCCACCAGCAGAGATAGGGGTAACATTGAGTACTTC.

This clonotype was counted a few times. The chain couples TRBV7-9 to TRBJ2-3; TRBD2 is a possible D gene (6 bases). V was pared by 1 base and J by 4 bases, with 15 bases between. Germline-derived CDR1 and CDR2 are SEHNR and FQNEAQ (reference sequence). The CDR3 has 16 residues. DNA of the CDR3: TGTGCCAGCAGCTTAGGGGCGGGGCTTCCGGCAGATACGCAGTATTTT. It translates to CASSLGAGLPADTQYF.

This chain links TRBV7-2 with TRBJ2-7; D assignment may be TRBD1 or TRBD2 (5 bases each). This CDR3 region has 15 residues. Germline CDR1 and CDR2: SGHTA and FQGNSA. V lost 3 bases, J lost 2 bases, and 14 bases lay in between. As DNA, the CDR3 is TGTGCCAGCAGCTTGAGGGGTAAAGGGCCCTACGAGCAGTACTTC. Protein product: CASSLRGKGPYEQYF.

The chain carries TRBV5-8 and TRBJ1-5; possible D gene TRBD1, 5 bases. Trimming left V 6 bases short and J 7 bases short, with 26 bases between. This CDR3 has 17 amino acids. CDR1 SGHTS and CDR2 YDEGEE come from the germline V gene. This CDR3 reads CASTPVPHTGGRQPQHF. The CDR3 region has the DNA TGTGCCAGCACCCCTGTTCCACACACTGGGGGTCGGCAGCCCCAGCATTTT.